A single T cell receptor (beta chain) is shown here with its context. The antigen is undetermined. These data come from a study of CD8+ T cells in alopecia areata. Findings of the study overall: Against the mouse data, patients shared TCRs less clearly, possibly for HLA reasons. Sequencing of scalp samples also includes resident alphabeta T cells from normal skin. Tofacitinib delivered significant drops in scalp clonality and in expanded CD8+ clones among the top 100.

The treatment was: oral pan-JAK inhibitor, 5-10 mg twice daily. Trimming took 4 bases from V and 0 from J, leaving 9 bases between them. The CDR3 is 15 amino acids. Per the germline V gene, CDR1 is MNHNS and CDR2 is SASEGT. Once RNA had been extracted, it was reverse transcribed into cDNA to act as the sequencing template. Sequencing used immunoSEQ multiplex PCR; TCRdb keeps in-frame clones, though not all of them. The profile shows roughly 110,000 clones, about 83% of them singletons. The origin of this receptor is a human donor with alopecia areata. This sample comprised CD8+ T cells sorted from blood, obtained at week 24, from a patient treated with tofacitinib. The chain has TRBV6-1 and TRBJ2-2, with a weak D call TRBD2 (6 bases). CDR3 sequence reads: CASSGRVANTGELFF. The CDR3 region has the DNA TGTGCCAGCAGTGGGAGGGTCGCGAACACCGGGGAGCTGTTTTTT.